This T cell receptor beta chain was sequenced for a study of blood T cell repertoires in COVID-19. In assigning cohorts, the study relied on participant-reported clinical history. TCRdb keeps only in-frame clones here, not all; method: immunoSEQ multiplex PCR. The sample shows 200,000 to 250,000 clones, approximately 81% of them seen only once. Germline CDR1 reads KGHSH; CDR2 reads LQKENI. This CDR3 is built from 15 residues. V lost 4 bases and J 0 bases, leaving 9 bases between the germline ends. This chain connects TRBV18 to TRBJ1-4, with D unresolved. Sample: PBMCs or T cells enriched from blood (not recorded which). This receptor was identified in a woman in her forties or fifties with acute COVID-19. CDR3 amino acids: CASSLAAATNEKLFF. The CDR3 DNA follows: TGTGCCAGCTCACTAGCAGCAGCAACTAATGAAAAACTGTTTTTT.